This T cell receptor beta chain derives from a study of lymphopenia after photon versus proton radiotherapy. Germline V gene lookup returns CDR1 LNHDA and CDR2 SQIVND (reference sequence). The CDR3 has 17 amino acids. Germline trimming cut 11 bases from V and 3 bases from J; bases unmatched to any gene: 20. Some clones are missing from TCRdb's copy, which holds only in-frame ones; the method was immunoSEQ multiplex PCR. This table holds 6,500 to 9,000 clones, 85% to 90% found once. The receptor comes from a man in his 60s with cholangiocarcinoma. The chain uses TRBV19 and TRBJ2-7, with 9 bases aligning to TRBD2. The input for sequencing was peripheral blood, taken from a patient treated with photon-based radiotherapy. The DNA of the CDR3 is TGTGCCTCACCTAGGGGGTGGACTAGCGACTTCGTCTACGAGCAGTACTTC. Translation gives CASPRGWTSDFVYEQYF.